The clone carrying this TCR beta chain occurred once. Its target is unknown. Repertoires were generated with immunoSEQ multiplex PCR, while TCRdb's copy carries only in-frame clones and drops some. The profile shows roughly 40,000 clones, around 87% of them singletons. This sample stems from a study of PD-1 blockade in classical Hodgkin lymphoma. Each and every patient relapsed after autologous stem cell transplantation, and patients got differing brentuximab vedotin exposure. The study's findings and limits: Only CD4+ TCR diversity, not CD8+, had risen significantly by C4D1. Prior to therapy, complete responders displayed diversity much like that of newly diagnosed patients.

CDR3 size: 14 residues. Trimming stripped 6 bases from V and 7 bases from J, with 16 bases between. Germline V gene data show CDR1 as SGHTA and CDR2 as FQGNSA. This receptor was identified in a human donor with classical Hodgkin lymphoma. The gene calls are TRBV7-2 and TRBJ2-1; a possible D gene is TRBD2 (6 bases). The specimen was peripheral blood mononuclear cells (PBMCs), collected at baseline. The CDR3 sequence: CASRANREWNEQFF. The CDR3 DNA reads TGTGCCAGCAGGGCAAACCGGGAGTGGAATGAGCAGTTCTTC.